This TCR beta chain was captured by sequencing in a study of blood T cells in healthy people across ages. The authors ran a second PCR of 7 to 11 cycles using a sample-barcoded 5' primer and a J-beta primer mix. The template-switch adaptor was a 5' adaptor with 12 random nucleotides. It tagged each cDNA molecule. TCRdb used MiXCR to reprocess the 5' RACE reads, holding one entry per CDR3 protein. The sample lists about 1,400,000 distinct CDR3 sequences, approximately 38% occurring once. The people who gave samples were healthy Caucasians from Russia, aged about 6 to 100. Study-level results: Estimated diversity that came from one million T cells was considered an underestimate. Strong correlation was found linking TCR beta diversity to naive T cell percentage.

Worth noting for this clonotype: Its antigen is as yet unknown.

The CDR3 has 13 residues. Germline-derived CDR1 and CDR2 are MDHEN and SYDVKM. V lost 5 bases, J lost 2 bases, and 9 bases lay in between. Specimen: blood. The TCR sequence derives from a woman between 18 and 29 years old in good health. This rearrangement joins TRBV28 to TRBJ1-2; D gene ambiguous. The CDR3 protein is CASSDPANYGYTF. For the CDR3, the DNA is TGTGCCAGCAGTGACCCAGCGAACTATGGCTACACCTTC.